Shown below are 20 T cell receptor beta chains from a single sample sequenced in a study of blood T cell repertoires in COVID-19. Some clones are missing from TCRdb's copy, which holds only in-frame ones; the method was immunoSEQ multiplex PCR. The sample holds about 350,000 clones, 88% seen once. The sequenced material came from PBMCs or T cells enriched from blood (not recorded which). The source of these receptors is a young woman who had been exposed to COVID-19.

The chain has TRBV3-1 (or the pseudogene TRBV3-2) and TRBJ2-3, with a weak D call TRBD2 (5 bases). Germline CDR1 and CDR2: LGHDT and YNNKEL (reference sequence). The CDR3 sequence is 16 residues long. V lost 1 base to trimming and J lost 3 bases, with 14 bases between them. The CDR3 region is CASSQAVGVGTDTQYF. CDR3 sequence (DNA): TGTGCCAGCAGCCAAGCCGTGGGAGTCGGGACAGATACGCAGTATTTT.

The genes are TRBV7-3 and TRBJ2-1, with TRBD2 as a possible D gene (5 bases). CDR1 is SGHTA and CDR2 is FQGTGA in the germline V gene. The CDR3 contains 15 residues. Trimming cost V 2 bases and J 0 bases, with 8 bases left between them. The DNA for the CDR3 is TGTGCCAGCAGCTTAGAGGGCACCTCCTACAATGAGCAGTTCTTC. Amino acid sequence: CASSLEGTSYNEQFF.

Of note for this clone: An end of the junction does not agree with germline; a read error may underlie this. The chain couples TRBV7-3 to TRBJ2-1; 10 nucleotides match TRBD2. The CDR3 extends over 15 amino acids. Germline assignment: CDR1 SGHTA and CDR2 FQGTGA. Written as DNA, the CDR3 is TGTGCCAGCAGCTTGCTAGCGGGAGCCCCCAATAAGCAGTTCTTC. Its protein product is CASSLLAGAPNKQFF.

V is TRBV18 and J is TRBJ1-3; 7 bases map to TRBD1. V gave up 4 bases and J gave up 3 bases; unmatched junction bases: 6. This CDR3 comprises 15 residues. Germline CDR1 KGHSH, CDR2 LQKENI. The CDR3 nucleotides are TGTGCCAGCTCACAGGGACAGTCTTTTGGAAACACCATATATTTT. This codes for CASSQGQSFGNTIYF.

V and J are TRBV28 and TRBJ1-2, with a possible D match to TRBD1 (6 bases). The germline V and J ends were trimmed by 7 bases and 5 bases, with 17 bases remaining between them. This CDR3 has 14 residues. Looked up from germline, CDR1 is MDHEN and CDR2 is SYDVKM. The CDR3 region has the DNA TGTGCCAGCACCCACGGCCAGGGGATATATGGCTACACCTTC. Translation gives CASTHGQGIYGYTF.

The chain combines TRBV27 with TRBJ1-4, with D possibly matching TRBD1 (5 bases). CDR3 size: 15 residues. Germline V gene data show CDR1 as MNHEY and CDR2 as SMNVEV (reference sequence). The ends were cut back, 3 bases at V and 7 bases at J, with 15 bases in the middle. The CDR3 spells CASSFRQGGAEKLFF. CDR3 nucleotide sequence: TGTGCCAGCAGTTTCCGTCAGGGTGGTGCTGAAAAACTGTTTTTT.

CDR3 sequence reads: CASSYSPEGPKGYTF. CDR3 coding DNA: TGTGCCAGCAGTTACTCTCCAGAGGGCCCCAAGGGCTACACCTTC. The chain carries TRBV6-2 or TRBV6-3 and TRBJ1-2; D gene unclear. The germline V and J ends were trimmed by 0 bases and 8 bases, with 16 bases remaining between them. The CDR3 has 15 amino acids. Germline CDR1 is MNHEY and CDR2 is SVGEGT.

The genes are TRBV3-1 (or the pseudogene TRBV3-2) and TRBJ2-7, with 10 bases matching TRBD1. V was clipped by 5 bases and J by 3 bases; unmatched bases: 1. In germline, CDR1 is LGHDT, CDR2 YNNKEL (reference sequence). This CDR3 contains 13 residues. CDR3 sequence: CASSWTGGYEQYF. The CDR3 DNA is TGTGCCAGCAGCTGGACAGGGGGCTACGAGCAGTACTTC.

The chain uses TRBV5-1 and TRBJ1-4; TRBD1 agrees at 8 bases. J gave up 8 bases and V 2 bases, and 8 bases lay outside the gene matches. Germline V gene sequence: CDR1 SGHRS, CDR2 YFSETQ. CDR3 length: 15 amino acids. The CDR3 DNA is TGCGCCAGCAGCTTAAGCAGGGGGCGAGGAGAAAAACTGTTTTTT. It encodes CASSLSRGRGEKLFF.

The CDR3: CASSIPTGENYGYTF. For the CDR3, the DNA is TGTGCCAGTAGTATACCGACAGGGGAGAACTATGGCTACACCTTC. The chain uses TRBV19 and TRBJ1-2, with 8 bases aligning to TRBD1. Germline V gene lookup returns CDR1 LNHDA and CDR2 SQIVND (reference sequence). J gave up 2 bases and V 2 bases, and 4 bases lay outside the gene matches. This CDR3 has 15 amino acids.

The V gene is TRBV10-3, the J gene TRBJ2-3; 13 bases are shared with TRBD2. The CDR3 spans 16 residues. J lost 4 bases, V lost 6 bases, and 7 bases had no gene match. Germline values: CDR1 ENHRY, CDR2 SYGVKD. CDR3 sequence: CAIRGTSGIGADTQYF. CDR3 nucleotide sequence: TGTGCCATCAGGGGGACTAGCGGGATCGGGGCAGATACGCAGTATTTT.

This clone has a handful of counts. The V gene is TRBV7-9, the J gene TRBJ2-7, with TRBD2 identical over 10 bases. CDR1 and CDR2 from the germline V gene are SEHNR and FQNEAQ (reference sequence). The CDR3 is 15 amino acids. V lost 5 bases to trimming and J lost 3 bases; unmatched junction nucleotides: 7. Here the CDR3 reads CASSPLAGGIYEQYF. The CDR3 DNA reads TGTGCCAGCAGCCCATTAGCGGGAGGCATCTACGAGCAGTACTTC. The entire variable domain, with the rest obtained from reference TRBV7-9 and TRBJ2-7, is as follows: DTGVSQNPRHKITKRGQNVTFRCDPISEHNRLYWYRQTLGQGPEFLTYFQNEAQLEKSRLLSDRFSAERPKGSFSTLEIQRTEQGDSAMYLCASSPLAGGIYEQYFGPGTRLTVT.

The CDR3 loop reads CASSLSTGYNEQFF. The CDR3 nucleotides read TGTGCCAGCAGTTTAAGTACCGGCTACAATGAGCAGTTCTTC. The chain uses TRBV27 and TRBJ2-1; D gene unclear. V was clipped by 2 bases and J by 3 bases, with 8 bases between them. Per the germline V gene, CDR1 is MNHEY and CDR2 is SMNVEV (reference sequence). This CDR3 region has 14 residues.

CDR3 residues: CASSLQGALYGYTF. CDR3 in DNA: TGTGCCAGCAGCTTGCAGGGGGCGCTTTATGGCTACACCTTC. The J gene is TRBJ1-2, the V gene TRBV7-2; TRBD1 aligns across 8 bases. This CDR3 is built from 14 residues. Germline CDR1 SGHTA, CDR2 FQGNSA. Trimming removed 3 bases from V and 5 bases from J; junction bases left unmatched: 5. The variable domain in full, completed from reference TRBV7-2 and TRBJ1-2, reads GAGVSQSPSNKVTEKGKDVELRCDPISGHTALYWYRQSLGQGLEFLIYFQGNSAPDKSGLPSDRFSAERTGGSVSTLTIQRTQQEDSAVYLCASSLQGALYGYTFGSGTRLTVV.

V and J are TRBV28 and TRBJ1-2; 8 bases agree with TRBD1. The CDR3 is 11 amino acids. Germline V gene sequence: CDR1 MDHEN, CDR2 SYDVKM. V dropped 6 bases and J dropped 7; count of bases not matched to a gene: 1. CDR3 bases: TGTGCCAGCAGGGACAGGGTTGGCTACACCTTC. Translated, it gives CASRDRVGYTF.

The chain carries TRBV27 and TRBJ2-2; D might be TRBD2 (6 bases). Germline loops: CDR1 MNHEY, CDR2 SMNVEV (reference sequence). This CDR3 contains 13 residues. Trimming left V 6 bases short and J 8 bases short, with 13 bases between. The CDR3 DNA reads TGTGCCAGCAGCTGGGAGGAAACGGGGGAGCTGTTTTTT. Translation gives CASSWEETGELFF.

This sequence joins TRBV28 and TRBJ1-6; D is unresolved. The length of the CDR3 is 16 residues. Trimming left V 2 bases short and J 8 bases short, with 16 bases between. The germline gives CDR1 MDHEN, CDR2 SYDVKM. The CDR3 DNA reads as TGTGCCAGCAGTTTAATTTTAGGAGTGCTCGATTCACCCCTCCACTTT. It translates to CASSLILGVLDSPLHF. The variable domain in full, with the rest retrieved from reference TRBV28 and TRBJ1-6, is DVKVTQSSRYLVKRTGEKVFLECVQDMDHENMFWYRQDPGLGLRLIYFSYDVKMKEKGDIPEGYSVSREKKERFSLILESASTNQTSMYLCASSLILGVLDSPLHFGNGTRLTVT.

The genes are TRBV7-9 and TRBJ2-1; 10 bases match TRBD1. The V and J ends lost 4 bases and 3 bases, in that order; junction bases with no gene match: 12. Germline V gene lookup returns CDR1 SEHNR and CDR2 FQNEAQ (reference sequence). The CDR3 sequence is 18 residues long. CDR3 nucleotide sequence: TGTGCCAGCAGCTCCGAAACCTGGACAGGGGGGCTCTACAATGAGCAGTTCTTC. Translating it yields CASSSETWTGGLYNEQFF.

V usage is TRBV27 and J usage is TRBJ2-2; 7 bases map to TRBD1. CDR1 and CDR2 (germline): MNHEY, SMNVEV (reference sequence). The CDR3 loop spans 15 amino acids. V was pared by 3 bases and J by 6 bases, with 7 bases of the junction left unmatched. CDR3 region: CASSFDRVGAGELFF. CDR3 nucleotides: TGTGCCAGCAGTTTCGACAGGGTAGGGGCCGGGGAGCTGTTTTTT.

The chain links TRBV9 to TRBJ2-1; the match to TRBD2 covers 8 bases. V dropped 0 bases and J dropped 7; count of bases not matched to a gene: 3. The germline gives CDR1 SGDLS, CDR2 YYNGEE. The CDR3 has 14 residues. The CDR3 DNA follows: TGTGCCAGCAGCGTAGAGGCTAGCGGGAATGAGCAGTTCTTC. Translation: CASSVEASGNEQFF.